This entry is about one T cell receptor beta chain. With baseline, cycle 4 day 1, and cycle 7 day 1 as timepoints, blood was sampled. Data came from immunoSEQ multiplex PCR; TCRdb stores just in-frame clones and leaves some out. The sample has fewer than 80,000 clones, over 75% seen once. This entry is derived from a study of OX40 agonist ivuxolimab in advanced cancers. Study overall: Of the patients, three showed partial responses, one with hepatocellular carcinoma and two with cutaneous melanoma.

The CDR3 length is 17 residues. CDR1 is SGDLS, CDR2 YYNGEE, per germline. V lost 3 bases to trimming and J lost 6 bases, with 23 bases between them. The sequence came from an adult with an advanced solid tumor such as melanoma, head and neck, liver or kidney cancer. Sequenced here: CD4+ or CD8+ T cells sorted from blood, sampled in a trial of the OX40 agonist ivuxolimab. The V and J genes are TRBV9 and TRBJ2-3; possibly TRBD1 or TRBD2 for D (6 bases each). The CDR3 loop is CASSANRRGLAGDTQYF. The CDR3 DNA sequence: TGTGCCAGCAGCGCAAACCGTCGGGGGCTAGCAGGGGATACGCAGTATTTT.